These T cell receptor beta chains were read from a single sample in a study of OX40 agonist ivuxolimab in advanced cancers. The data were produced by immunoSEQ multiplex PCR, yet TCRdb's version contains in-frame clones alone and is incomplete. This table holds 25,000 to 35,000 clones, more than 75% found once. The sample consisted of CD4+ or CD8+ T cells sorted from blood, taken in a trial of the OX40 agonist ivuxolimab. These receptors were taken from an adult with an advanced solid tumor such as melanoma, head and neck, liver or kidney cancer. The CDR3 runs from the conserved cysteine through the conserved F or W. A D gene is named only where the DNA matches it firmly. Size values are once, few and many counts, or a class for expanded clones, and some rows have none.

CASSYSGESPAFF TGTGCCAGTAGCTACTCAGGGGAGAGCCCTGCTTTCTTT NA TRBJ1-1 TRBV19 NA
CASSTSATGELFF TGTGCCAGCAGTACCTCGGCCACCGGGGAGCTGTTTTTT NA TRBJ2-2 TRBV27 once
CASSFGTSGAQYEQYF TGTGCCAGCAGCTTCGGGACTAGCGGGGCACAATACGAGCAGTACTTC TRBD2 TRBJ2-7 TRBV7-6 NA
CASSQARGVGNTIYF TGCGCCAGCAGCCAAGCCAGGGGGGTCGGAAACACCATATATTTT TRBD1 TRBJ1-3 TRBV4-3 few
CATSGFSGLEGEQFF TGTGCCACCAGCGGATTTAGCGGTCTCGAGGGTGAGCAGTTCTTC NA TRBJ2-1 TRBV15 NA
CASSPPGGGSIIDEQFF TGTGCCAGCAGCCCTCCGGGGGGCGGGAGTATCATAGATGAGCAGTTCTTC NA TRBJ2-1 TRBV7-9 NA
CASSPYRVQGYTF TGTGCCAGCAGCCCATACAGGGTACAGGGCTACACCTTC NA TRBJ1-2 TRBV7-9 NA
CASTPGGRNLYEQYF TGTGCCAGCACCCCGGGGGGCCGAAACCTTTACGAGCAGTACTTC NA TRBJ2-7 TRBV28 NA
CAWSVLGRGTYEQYF TGTGCCTGGAGTGTACTGGGCAGGGGGACCTACGAGCAGTACTTC TRBD1 TRBJ2-7 TRBV30 NA
CASSQEFATSGRTRGGEQYF TGCGCCAGCAGCCAAGAATTCGCGACTAGCGGGAGAACACGCGGTGGCGAGCAGTACTTC TRBD2 TRBJ2-7 TRBV4-3 few
CASSGWDGMNTEAFF TGCGCCAGCAGTGGTTGGGACGGGATGAACACTGAAGCTTTCTTT NA TRBJ1-1 TRBV5-1 few
CASSFGSDTQYF TGTGCCAGCAGCTTTGGATCAGATACGCAGTATTTT NA TRBJ2-3 TRBV7-2 NA
CASSWGRDTQYF TGTGCCAGCAGCTGGGGTAGGGACACGCAGTATTTT NA TRBJ2-3 TRBV7-2 NA
CASRGSIEAFF TGTGCCAGTAGGGGATCTATAGAAGCTTTCTTT NA TRBJ1-1 TRBV2 NA
CASTLGLAEETQYF TGTGCCAGCACCCTAGGACTAGCGGAAGAGACCCAGTACTTC TRBD2 TRBJ2-5 TRBV28 once
CASSQHKDRGTDNYGYTF TGCGCCAGCAGCCAACACAAAGACAGGGGGACGGATAACTATGGCTACACCTTC TRBD1 TRBJ1-2 TRBV4-1 NA
CATEGIRDSNTEAFF TGTGCCACCGAAGGGATCAGGGACTCGAACACTGAAGCTTTCTTT NA TRBJ1-1 TRBV6-5 NA
CASSQDQGLTNEQFF TGTGCCAGCAGCCAAGATCAAGGACTAACTAATGAGCAGTTCTTC NA TRBJ2-1 TRBV14 NA
CASSSGVTQGPYEQYF TGCGCCAGCAGCTCGGGGGTTACTCAGGGGCCCTACGAGCAGTACTTC NA TRBJ2-7 TRBV5-1 NA
CASRKGQGAEQPQHF TGTGCCAGCAGGAAGGGACAGGGAGCCGAACAGCCCCAGCATTTT TRBD1 TRBJ1-5 TRBV2 NA
CASSSGTEGSYEQYF TGTGCCAGCAGCAGTGGGACAGAAGGTTCCTACGAGCAGTACTTC TRBD1 TRBJ2-7 TRBV5-6 NA
CASSLVPYNEQFF TGTGCCAGCAGCTTAGTGCCTTACAATGAGCAGTTCTTC NA TRBJ2-1 TRBV11-2 NA
CAWSVDQGSSQPQHF TGTGCCTGGAGTGTAGACCAGGGGAGCAGTCAGCCCCAGCATTTT NA TRBJ1-5 TRBV30 medium-sized
CATQWTGGTGELFF TGTGCCACTCAATGGACAGGGGGCACCGGGGAGCTGTTTTTT TRBD1 TRBJ2-2 TRBV19 NA
CASSSRDPYNEQFF TGTGCCAGCAGCTCCCGGGACCCGTACAATGAGCAGTTCTTC NA TRBJ2-1 TRBV7-6 NA
CASSPIQGRAYEQYF TGCGCCAGCAGCCCCATACAGGGTAGGGCCTACGAGCAGTACTTC NA TRBJ2-7 TRBV4-1 NA
CASSQGTGDLHEQYF TGTGCCAGCAGCCAAGGGACAGGGGATCTTCACGAGCAGTACTTC TRBD1 TRBJ2-7 TRBV6-5 NA
CASNGGGGTDTQYF TGTGCCAGCAATGGCGGGGGTGGAACAGATACGCAGTATTTT TRBD2 TRBJ2-3 TRBV9 NA
CASSFGETQYF TGTGCCAGCAGTTTTGGGGAGACCCAGTACTTC NA TRBJ2-5 TRBV28 few
CASSPGFGTSSYNEQFF TGTGCCAGCAGCCCCGGGTTCGGGACTTCCTCCTACAATGAGCAGTTCTTC NA TRBJ2-1 TRBV9 NA
CASSSGQGPSGNTIYF TGTGCCAGCAGCTCTGGACAGGGGCCCTCTGGAAACACCATATATTTT TRBD1 TRBJ1-3 TRBV13 NA
CASSLGADRGGEKLFF TGTGCCAGCAGCTTAGGCGCGGACAGGGGTGGTGAAAAACTGTTTTTT TRBD1 TRBJ1-4 TRBV7-9 NA
CASSNLDSSYEQYF TGTGCCAGCAGCAATTTGGACAGCTCCTACGAGCAGTACTTC NA TRBJ2-7 TRBV21-1 NA